This T cell receptor (beta chain) is from a study of cytomegalovirus exposure and HLA in healthy donors (dated by TCRdb to the late 2010s). Notes on the research overall: According to a later analysis, one platform produced both the roughly 120 validation repertoires and the 620 or so repertoires of the first cohort. The study aimed to test whether signatures of past pathogen exposure could be identified by cataloging public T cell receptors. A separate validation cohort of 100 to 150 different subjects was used in addition to the approximately 610-subject first cohort. To predict cytomegalovirus infection status, the study combined high-throughput TCR immunosequencing, statistical association of individual TCRs with disease status, and machine learning. Study-wide findings and limitations: The validation cohort had no HLA typing available for a later analysis, so co-occurrence within that cohort was assessed over all 120 or so repertoires. In vitro tests confirmed that a few of the cytomegalovirus-associated TCR beta chains recognize cytomegalovirus antigens. In a later analysis, TCRs clustered in the first cohort were found to also tend to co-occur in the 130 or so validation repertoires, with roughly 93% of cluster scores above 0. According to the authors, the approach could potentially be generalized to other disease states and immunological phenotypes. The study listed 150 to 200 TCR beta chains as associated with cytomegalovirus. Cytomegalovirus status was reported to be diagnosed by the classifier with high specificity and sensitivity in both the original and validation cohorts. While some public TCRs were present in many individuals, most TCR sequences turned up only very rarely across donors.

V sheds 5 bases and J sheds 5 bases, leaving 13 bases between their ends. The CDR3 starts with the cysteine, ends with the phenylalanine, and has 13 residues. Only the CDR3 part of the read is kept: 39 bases, read in frame from the first base. From the germline V gene, CDR1 is KGHSH and CDR2 is LQKENI. Library creation used the immunoSEQ multiplex PCR assay. The authors' pipeline ran thus. To diagnose cytomegalovirus status from the catalog of TCR beta chain sequences, a statistical classification framework was built. TCRdb stores this immuneACCESS table with in-frame sequences only. Part of the clones is absent; in the studies checked, under half of the shortfall reflects unresolved V genes, and no reason is known for the rest. V, J and clone size reflect that table, while D and trimming were determined from the DNA. Counted in this sample were fewer than 400,000 clones; roughly 88% of them appeared once. Roughly 0.96% of the sample belongs to the ten largest clones.

Donors formed part of the validation cohort, which comprised 120 subjects and was distinct from the first cohort of fewer than 750 subjects. In this sample, this clone turned up a few times. The clone's antigen remains unknown. No quality values exist for individual bases; no much larger clone is one base distant. The V gene is TRBV18 and the J gene is TRBJ2-7, with the D gene uncertain. The sample taken for sequencing was PBMCs. The TCR originated in a man aged 25 to 40 in good health and CMV-seronegative. The nucleotides read TGTGCCAGCTCAAATATCCAAAGCAACGAGCAGTACTTC. Translation gives CASSNIQSNEQYF.